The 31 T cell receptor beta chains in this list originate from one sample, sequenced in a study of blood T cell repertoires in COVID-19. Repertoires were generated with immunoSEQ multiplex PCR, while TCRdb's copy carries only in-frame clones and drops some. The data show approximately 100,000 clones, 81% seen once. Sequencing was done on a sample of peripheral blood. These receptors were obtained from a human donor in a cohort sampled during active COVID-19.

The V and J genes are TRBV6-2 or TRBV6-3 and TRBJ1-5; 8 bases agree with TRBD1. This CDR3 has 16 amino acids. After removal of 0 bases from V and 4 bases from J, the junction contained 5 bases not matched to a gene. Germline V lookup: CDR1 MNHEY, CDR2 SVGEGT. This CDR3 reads CASSYSTRTGNQPQHF. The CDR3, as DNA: TGTGCCAGCAGTTACTCGACCCGGACAGGGAATCAGCCCCAGCATTTT.

CDR3 sequence: CASSLAVQGLHEQYF. CDR3 in DNA: TGTGCCAGCAGCTTGGCCGTCCAGGGCCTCCACGAGCAGTACTTC. This chain links TRBV5-8 with TRBJ2-7; the D gene is possibly TRBD1 (5 bases). The V gene lost 0 bases and the J gene lost 5 bases, with 15 bases spanning the gap. The CDR3 has 15 amino acids. Germline CDR1 SGHTS, CDR2 YDEGEE.

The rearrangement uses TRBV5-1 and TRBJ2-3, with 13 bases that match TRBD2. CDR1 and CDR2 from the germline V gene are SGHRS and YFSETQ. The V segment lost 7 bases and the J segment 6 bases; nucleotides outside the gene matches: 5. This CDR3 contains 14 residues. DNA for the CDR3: TGCGCCAGCTTTGGGACTAGCGGGGTTGATACGCAGTATTTT. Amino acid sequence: CASFGTSGVDTQYF.

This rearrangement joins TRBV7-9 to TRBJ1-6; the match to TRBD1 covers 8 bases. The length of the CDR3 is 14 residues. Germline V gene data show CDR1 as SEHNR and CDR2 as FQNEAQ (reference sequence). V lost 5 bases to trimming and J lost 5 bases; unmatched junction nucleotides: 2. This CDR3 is CASSRGQDNSPLHF. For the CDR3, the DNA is TGTGCCAGCAGCAGGGGACAGGATAATTCACCCCTCCACTTT. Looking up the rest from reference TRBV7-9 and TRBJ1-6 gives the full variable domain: DTGVSQNPRHKITKRGQNVTFRCDPISEHNRLYWYRQTLGQGPEFLTYFQNEAQLEKSRLLSDRFSAERPKGSFSTLEIQRTEQGDSAMYLCASSRGQDNSPLHFGNGTRLTVT.

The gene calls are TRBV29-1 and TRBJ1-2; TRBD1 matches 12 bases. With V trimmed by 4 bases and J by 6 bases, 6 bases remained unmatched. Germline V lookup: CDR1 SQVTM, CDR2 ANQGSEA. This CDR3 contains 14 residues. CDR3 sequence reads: CSVGPGQGADGYTF. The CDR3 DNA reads TGCAGCGTTGGCCCGGGACAGGGGGCGGATGGCTACACCTTC.

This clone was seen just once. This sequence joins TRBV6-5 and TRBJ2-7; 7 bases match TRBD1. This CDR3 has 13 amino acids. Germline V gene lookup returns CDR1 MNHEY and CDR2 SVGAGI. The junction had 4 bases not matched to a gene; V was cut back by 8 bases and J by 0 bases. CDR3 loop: CASGGQSSYEQYF. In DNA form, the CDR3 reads TGTGCCAGCGGGGGACAGAGCTCCTACGAGCAGTACTTC.

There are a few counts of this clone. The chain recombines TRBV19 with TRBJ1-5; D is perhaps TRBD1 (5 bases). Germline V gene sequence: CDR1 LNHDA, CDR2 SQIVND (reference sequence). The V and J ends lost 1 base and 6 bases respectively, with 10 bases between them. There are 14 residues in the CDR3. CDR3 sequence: CASSIVGGPQPQHF. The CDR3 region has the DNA TGTGCCAGTAGTATAGTCGGGGGACCTCAGCCCCAGCATTTT.

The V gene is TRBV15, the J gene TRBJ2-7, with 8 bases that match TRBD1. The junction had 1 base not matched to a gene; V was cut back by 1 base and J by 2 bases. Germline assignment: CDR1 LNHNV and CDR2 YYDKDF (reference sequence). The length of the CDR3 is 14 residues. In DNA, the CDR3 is TGTGCCACCAGCAGAGGACAGGGGCCCTACGAGCAGTACTTC. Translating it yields CATSRGQGPYEQYF.

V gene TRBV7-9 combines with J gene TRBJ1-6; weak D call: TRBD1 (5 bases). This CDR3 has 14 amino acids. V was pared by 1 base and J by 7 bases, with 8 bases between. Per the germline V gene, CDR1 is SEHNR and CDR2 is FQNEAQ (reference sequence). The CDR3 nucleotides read TGTGCCAGCAGCTTAGAAGGGGTAAATTCACCCCTCCACTTT. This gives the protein CASSLEGVNSPLHF.

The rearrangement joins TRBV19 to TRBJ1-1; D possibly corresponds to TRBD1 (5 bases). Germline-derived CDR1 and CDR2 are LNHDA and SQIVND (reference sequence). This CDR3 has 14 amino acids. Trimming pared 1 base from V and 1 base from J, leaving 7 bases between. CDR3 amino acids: CASSIGQGNTEAFF. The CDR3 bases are TGTGCCAGTAGTATAGGGCAGGGGAACACTGAAGCTTTCTTT.

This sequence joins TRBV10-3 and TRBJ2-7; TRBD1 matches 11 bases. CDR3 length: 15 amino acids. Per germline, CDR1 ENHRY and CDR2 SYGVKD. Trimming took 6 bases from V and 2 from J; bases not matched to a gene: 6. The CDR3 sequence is CAIRSPGQGAYEQYF. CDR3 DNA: TGTGCCATCAGGTCGCCGGGACAGGGGGCCTACGAGCAGTACTTC.

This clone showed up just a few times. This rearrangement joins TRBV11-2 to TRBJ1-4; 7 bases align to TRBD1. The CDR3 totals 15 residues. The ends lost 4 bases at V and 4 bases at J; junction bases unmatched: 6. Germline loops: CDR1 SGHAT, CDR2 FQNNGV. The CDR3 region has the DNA TGTGCCAGCAGCTCGCCCCGGGACAGTAATGAAAAACTGTTTTTT. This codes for CASSSPRDSNEKLFF.

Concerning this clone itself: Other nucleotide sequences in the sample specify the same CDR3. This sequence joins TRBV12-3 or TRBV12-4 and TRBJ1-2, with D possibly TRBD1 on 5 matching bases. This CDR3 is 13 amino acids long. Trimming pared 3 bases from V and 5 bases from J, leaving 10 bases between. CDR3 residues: CASSFGGRYGYTF. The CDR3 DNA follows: TGTGCCAGCAGTTTCGGGGGGAGGTATGGCTACACCTTC.

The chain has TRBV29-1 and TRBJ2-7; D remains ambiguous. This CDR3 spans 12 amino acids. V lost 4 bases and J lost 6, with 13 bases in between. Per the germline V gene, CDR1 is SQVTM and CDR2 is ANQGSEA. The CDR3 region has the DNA TGCAGCGTTGCGGCAGCGTCCGGCGAGCAGTACTTC. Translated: CSVAAASGEQYF.

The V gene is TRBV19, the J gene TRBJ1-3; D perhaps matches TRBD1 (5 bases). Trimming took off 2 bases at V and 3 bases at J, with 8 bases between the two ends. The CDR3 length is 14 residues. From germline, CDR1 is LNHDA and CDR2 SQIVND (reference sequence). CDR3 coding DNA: TGTGCCAGTAGTATACAGGGCCTTGGAAACACCATATATTTT. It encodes CASSIQGLGNTIYF.

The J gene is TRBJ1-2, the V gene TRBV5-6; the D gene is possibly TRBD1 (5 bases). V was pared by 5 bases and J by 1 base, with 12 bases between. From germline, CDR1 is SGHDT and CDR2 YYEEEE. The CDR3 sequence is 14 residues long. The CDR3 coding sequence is TGTGCCAGCAGTGGGGGGAGCCGTAACTATGGCTACACCTTC. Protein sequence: CASSGGSRNYGYTF.

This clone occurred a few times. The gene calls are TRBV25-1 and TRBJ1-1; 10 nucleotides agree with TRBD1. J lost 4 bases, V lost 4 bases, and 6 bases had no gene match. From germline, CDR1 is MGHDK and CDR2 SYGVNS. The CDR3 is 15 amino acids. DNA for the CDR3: TGTGCCAGCAGTGGGGACAGGGGAAGGAGCACTGAAGCTTTCTTT. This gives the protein CASSGDRGRSTEAFF.

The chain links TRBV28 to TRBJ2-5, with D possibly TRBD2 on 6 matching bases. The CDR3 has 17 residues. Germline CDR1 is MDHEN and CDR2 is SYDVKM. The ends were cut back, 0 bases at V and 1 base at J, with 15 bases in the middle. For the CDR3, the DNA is TGTGCCAGCAGTTTATGGCCCTCGGCTAGCGTCCAAGAGACCCAGTACTTC. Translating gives CASSLWPSASVQETQYF. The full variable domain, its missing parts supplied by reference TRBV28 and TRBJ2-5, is DVKVTQSSRYLVKRTGEKVFLECVQDMDHENMFWYRQDPGLGLRLIYFSYDVKMKEKGDIPEGYSVSREKKERFSLILESASTNQTSMYLCASSLWPSASVQETQYFGPGTRLLVL.

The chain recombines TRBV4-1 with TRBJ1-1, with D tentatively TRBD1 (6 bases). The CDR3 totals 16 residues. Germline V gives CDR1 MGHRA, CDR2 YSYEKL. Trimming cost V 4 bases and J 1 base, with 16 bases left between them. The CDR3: CASSPPQGTRNTEAFF. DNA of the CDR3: TGCGCCAGCAGCCCACCCCAGGGGACCCGGAACACTGAAGCTTTCTTT.

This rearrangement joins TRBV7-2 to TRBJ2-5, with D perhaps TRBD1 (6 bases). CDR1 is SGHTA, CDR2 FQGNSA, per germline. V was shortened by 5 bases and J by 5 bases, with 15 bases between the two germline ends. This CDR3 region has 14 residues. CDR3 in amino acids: CASSPAGVMETQYF. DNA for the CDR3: TGTGCCAGCAGCCCCGCAGGGGTGATGGAGACCCAGTACTTC.

The CDR3 coding sequence is TGTGCCAGCAGCTCAAGGGAGGGAACCCAGTACTTC. It specifies CASSSREGTQYF. The chain links TRBV7-6 to TRBJ2-5; 7 nucleotides line up with TRBD2. This CDR3 is 12 amino acids long. Looked up from germline, CDR1 is SGHVS and CDR2 is FNYEAQ. V shed 4 bases, J shed 8 bases, and the junction held 4 bases outside the gene matches.

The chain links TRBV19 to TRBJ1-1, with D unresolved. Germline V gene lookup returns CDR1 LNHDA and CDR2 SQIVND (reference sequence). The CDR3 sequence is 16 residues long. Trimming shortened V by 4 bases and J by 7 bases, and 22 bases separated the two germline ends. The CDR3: CASSTKMGATRDEAFF. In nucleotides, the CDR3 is TGTGCCAGTAGTACCAAAATGGGAGCCACGAGGGATGAAGCTTTCTTT.

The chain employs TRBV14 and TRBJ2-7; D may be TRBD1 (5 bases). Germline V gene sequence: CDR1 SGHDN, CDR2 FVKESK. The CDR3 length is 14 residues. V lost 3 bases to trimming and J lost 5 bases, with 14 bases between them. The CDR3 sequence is CASSHRVGMNEQYF. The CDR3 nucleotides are TGTGCCAGCAGCCACAGGGTTGGGATGAACGAGCAGTACTTC.

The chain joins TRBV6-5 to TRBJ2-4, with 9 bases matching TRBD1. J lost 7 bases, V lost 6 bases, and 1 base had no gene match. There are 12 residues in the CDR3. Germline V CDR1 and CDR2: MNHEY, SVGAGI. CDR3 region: CASRGQGNIQYF. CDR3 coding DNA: TGTGCCAGCAGGGGACAGGGTAACATTCAGTACTTC.

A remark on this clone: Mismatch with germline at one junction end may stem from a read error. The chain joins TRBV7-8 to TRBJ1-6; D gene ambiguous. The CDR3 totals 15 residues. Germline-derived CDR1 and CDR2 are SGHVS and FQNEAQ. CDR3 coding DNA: TGTGCCAGCAGCAACCGGGATGCATCGAATTCACCCTTCCACTTT. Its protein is CASSNRDASNSPFHF.

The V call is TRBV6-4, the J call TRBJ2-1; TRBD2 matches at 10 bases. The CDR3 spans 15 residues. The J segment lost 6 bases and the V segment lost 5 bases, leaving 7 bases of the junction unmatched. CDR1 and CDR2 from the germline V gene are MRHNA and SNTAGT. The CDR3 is CASSLTLAGANEQFF. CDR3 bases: TGTGCCAGCAGTCTTACTCTAGCGGGAGCCAATGAGCAGTTCTTC.

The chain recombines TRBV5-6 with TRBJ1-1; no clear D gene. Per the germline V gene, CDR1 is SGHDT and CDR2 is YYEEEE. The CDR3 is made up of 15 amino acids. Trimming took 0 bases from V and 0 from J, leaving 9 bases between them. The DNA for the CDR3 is TGTGCCAGCAGCTTGGCCGGAGTTATGAACACTGAAGCTTTCTTT. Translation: CASSLAGVMNTEAFF.

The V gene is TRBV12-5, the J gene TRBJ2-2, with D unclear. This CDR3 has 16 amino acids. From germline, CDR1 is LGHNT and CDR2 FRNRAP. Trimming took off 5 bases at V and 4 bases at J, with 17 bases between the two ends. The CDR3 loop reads CASGVLPVRFTGELFF. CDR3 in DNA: TGTGCTAGTGGTGTCCTCCCCGTGCGTTTCACCGGGGAGCTGTTTTTT.

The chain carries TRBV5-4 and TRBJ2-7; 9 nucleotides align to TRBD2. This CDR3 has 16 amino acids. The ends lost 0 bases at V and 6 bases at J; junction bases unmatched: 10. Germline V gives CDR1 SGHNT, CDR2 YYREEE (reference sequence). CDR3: CASSLATGGRVSEQYF. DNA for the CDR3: TGTGCCAGCAGCTTGGCCACGGGCGGGAGGGTCAGCGAGCAGTACTTC.

Here the CDR3 DNA reads TGTGCCAGCAGCTTTGGGAAAGGGACAGATCTCTATGGCTACACCTTC. Translated: CASSFGKGTDLYGYTF. This rearrangement joins TRBV7-9 to TRBJ1-2; 7 positions agree with TRBD1. The CDR3 consists of 16 residues. Germline lookup yields CDR1 SEHNR and CDR2 FQNEAQ (reference sequence). Trimming at V came to 3 bases and at J to 4 bases, leaving 11 bases not matched to a gene.

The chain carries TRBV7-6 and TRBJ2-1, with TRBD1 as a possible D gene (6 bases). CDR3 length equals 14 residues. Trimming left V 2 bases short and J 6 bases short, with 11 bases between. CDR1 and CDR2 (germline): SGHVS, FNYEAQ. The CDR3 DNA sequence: TGTGCCAGCAGCTTAAAGCCGACAGGCAATGAGCAGTTCTTC. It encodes CASSLKPTGNEQFF.